This T cell receptor beta chain was identified during a study of human T cells and chemical hapten exposure listed by TCRdb under 2021. Concerning the study at large: For sensitization, 2% DPC in acetone was applied to a 2 cm by 2 cm area of upper inner arm skin. Weekly therapeutic DPC doses were additionally applied to the scalp of patients throughout the roughly 26-week study period. Patch testing was done on the upper back using Finn chambers containing 0.01% DPC, and results were scored after 6 days according to International Contact Dermatitis Research Group standards. The mostly female patient cohort included alopecia areata with under or over 50% scalp involvement, alopecia totalis and alopecia universalis. Libraries were pooled for sequencing, and variation in per-sample TCR yields was attributed mainly to small differences in library volumes within the pool. Peripheral blood TCR repertoire changes were tracked in vivo in alopecia patients during primary and secondary sensitization to the hapten diphenylcyclopropenone (DPC). Blood samples were taken from patients before sensitization (week 0) and at 2, 6 and about 24 weeks after DPC sensitization. Blood for TCR sequencing was provided by twenty-nine alopecia patients at one to four time points (pre-sensitization, 2, 6 and 24 weeks). The paper's findings and limits, for the study overall: After repeated subsampling, the strength of the expansion versus patch-test correlation and the threshold at which it became significant changed. Because every patient had alopecia, a presumed autoimmune disease, the patients' immune response might differ from that of healthy individuals. No change with DPC sensitization was found in the number of TCRs above 1 in 1000 frequency, and no evidence of global repertoire structure alterations was found. The number of PT1 expanded TCRs positively correlated with patch test score, significant at thresholds 8, 16 and 32 but not 4. Expanded TCRs formed significantly more large CDR3 similarity clusters than pre-sensitization or healthy control sets, consistent with antigen-driven responses.

The time point label, as the study defines it: patch test 1, 2 weeks after DPC sensitization. Sample treatment or condition, as interpreted from the label and publication: therapeutic diphenylcyclopropenone sensitization with weekly scalp DPC. At every patch-test visit, the blood draw took place before the patch test was put on. Patients were eligible if aged 18 to 70, diagnosed with alopecia and judged suitable for DPC therapy, and pregnant patients were excluded. Total RNA was isolated from unfractionated whole blood collected in Tempus Blood RNA tubes. Library construction relied on RACE. The run used a NextSeq 500. During library preparation, unique molecular identifiers were attached to individual cDNA molecules so that TCRs could be counted quantitatively and reproducibly. Each blood RNA sample was used to sequence both TCR alpha and TCR beta chains. Per the authors' processing: A median of around 100,000 TCRs per sample was observed, with a range of roughly 20,000 to 700,000. The Decombinator software suite was used to annotate V, J and CDR3 in the TCR reads. For the PS versus PT1 abundance plots, all samples were subsampled to the same number of TCRs (28,000). TCRs were defined as expanded if absent before sensitization and observed at least eight times at the 2-week time point. The raw public data were reprocessed by TCRdb itself: fastp quality trimming at Q25, MiXCR clonotype calling, in-frame beta chains only. Each CDR3 protein gets just one entry, which takes the most common genes and DNA from the rows behind it. Here the V and J calls rest on TCRdb's processing, not on the authors' analysis. Here the sample has some 400,000 distinct CDR3 sequences; 4% to 5.5% occur a single time. Jointly, the top ten make up approximately 2.3% of the sample.

V lost 7 bases and J lost 3 bases; the stretch between them is 12 bases long. CDR1 and CDR2 are drawn from the germline V gene (reference sequence): SEHNR, FQNEAQ. The cysteine opens and the phenylalanine closes a CDR3 of 13 amino acids. Here the CDR3 DNA is all that survives: 39 bases in frame from base 1. This clonotype was counted at least ten times. Its recognized antigen is unknown. The input lacks base qualities; no much larger clone sits a single base away. The sequence came from a woman between 50 and 59 years old with alopecia areata. Some clones in this sample may be carry-over from other donors' samples. Here the sequenced sample was whole blood, taken in connection with sensitization to the hapten diphenylcyclopropenone (DPC). This chain joins TRBV7-9 to TRBJ1-2; TRBD1 could be the D gene, as 6 bases match. The sequenced DNA is TGTGCCAGCACCCCAGGACAGTACTATGGCTACACCTTC. Its coded protein is CASTPGQYYGYTF.